These 8 T cell receptor beta chains came from one sample sequenced in a study of Graves' ophthalmopathy and Graves' hyperthyroidism. Researchers took RNA transcripts and amplified TCR beta CDR3 regions from them. HTBI-primed first-round RT-PCR preceded second-round multiplex PCR. Using its own MiXCR run on the multiplex PCR reads, TCRdb lists one record per CDR3 protein. The data show over a million distinct CDR3 sequences, with about 36% seen just once and roughly 11% held by the top ten. Sequenced sample: peripheral blood or thyroid tissue (not recorded which). The receptors derive from an adult man with Graves' hyperthyroidism.

This clonotype was seen ten or more times. The chain uses TRBV7-2 and TRBJ1-2, with 11 bases lining up with TRBD1. V dropped 4 bases and J dropped 8; count of bases not matched to a gene: 6. CDR1 and CDR2 from the germline V gene are SGHTA and FQGNSA. The CDR3 runs to 14 residues. CDR3 amino acids: CASSWGTGGGGYTF. CDR3 DNA sequence: TGTGCCAGCAGCTGGGGGACAGGGGGAGGCGGCTACACCTTC.

Notes on this clonotype: A much larger clonotype is one base distant, so this may be a read error. No conserved phenylalanine or tryptophan is present at the end of the CDR3, so a read error is the likely explanation. This chain connects TRBV5-5 to TRBJ1-6; D gene ambiguous. Germline V gene lookup returns CDR1 SGHKS and CDR2 YYEKEE (reference sequence). The CDR3 is made up of 15 amino acids. The V end was cut by 0 bases, the J end by 7 bases, with 11 bases between. This CDR3 reads CASSLARTENSPLHL. CDR3 DNA sequence: TGTGCCAGCAGCTTGGCCCGGACGGAGAATTCACCCCTCCACCTT.

This clonotype was seen more than once but under ten times. The chain recombines TRBV7-3 with TRBJ1-1; D remains ambiguous. With 5 bases removed from V and 1 base from J, the gap between germline ends came to 11 bases. CDR1 is SGHTA, CDR2 FQGTGA, per germline. This CDR3 contains 14 residues. The DNA of the CDR3 is TGTGCCAGCAGCCCCTCCACCGAGAACACTGAAGCTTTCTTT. It is translated as CASSPSTENTEAFF.

V usage is TRBV29-1 and J usage is TRBJ1-2; D unresolved. Trimming removed 4 bases at V and 3 bases at J, with 18 bases between. Germline V gives CDR1 SQVTM, CDR2 ANQGSEA. The CDR3 loop spans 15 amino acids. The CDR3 is CSVVSTPGHDYGYTF. CDR3 nucleotides: TGCAGCGTTGTATCGACCCCAGGTCACGACTATGGCTACACCTTC.

The sample holds many counts of this clonotype. The genes are TRBV7-9 and TRBJ1-1; no clear D gene. CDR3 length: 13 amino acids. Trimming pared 5 bases from V and 0 bases from J, leaving 7 bases between. Germline V lookup: CDR1 SEHNR, CDR2 FQNEAQ (reference sequence). DNA for the CDR3: TGTGCCAGCAGCCCGATATTGAACACTGAAGCTTTCTTT. It yields the protein CASSPILNTEAFF.

J is TRBJ1-2 and V is TRBV2, with D possibly matching TRBD1 (5 bases). The germline CDR1 and CDR2 sequences are SNHLY and FYNNEI. The CDR3 contains 13 residues. V was clipped by 7 bases and J by 0 bases, with 9 bases between them. The CDR3 coding sequence is TGTGCCAGCAACAGGACTACTAACTATGGCTACACCTTC. It encodes CASNRTTNYGYTF.

Note on this clonotype: The junction differs from germline at one of its ends, possibly a read error. The chain recombines TRBV7-9 with TRBJ1-6; D unclear. The CDR3 extends over 10 amino acids. Looked up from germline, CDR1 is SEHNR and CDR2 is FQNEAQ (reference sequence). The CDR3 DNA reads as TGTGCCAGCAGCGAGTCGGCTAGCGCTTTC. Translated: CASSESASAF.

The rearrangement uses TRBV6-5 and TRBJ2-5; no definite D call. The V end was cut by 1 base, the J end by 3 bases, with 9 bases between. Germline V gives CDR1 MNHEY, CDR2 SVGAGI. The CDR3 has 14 amino acids. The CDR3, as DNA: TGTGCCAGCAGTTACTGGACGGTGAAAGAGACCCAGTACTTC. This translates into CASSYWTVKETQYF.